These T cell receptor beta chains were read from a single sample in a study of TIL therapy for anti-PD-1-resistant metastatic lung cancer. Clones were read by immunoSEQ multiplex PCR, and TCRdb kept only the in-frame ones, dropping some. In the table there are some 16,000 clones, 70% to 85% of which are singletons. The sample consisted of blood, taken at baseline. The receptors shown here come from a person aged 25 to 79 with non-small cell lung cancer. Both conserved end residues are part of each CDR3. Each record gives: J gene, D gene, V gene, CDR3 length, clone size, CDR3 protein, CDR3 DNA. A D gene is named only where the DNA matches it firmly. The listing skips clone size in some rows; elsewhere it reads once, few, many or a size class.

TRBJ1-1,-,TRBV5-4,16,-,CASSPPGTQMNTEAFF,TGTGCCAGCAGCCCCCCAGGGACACAGATGAACACTGAAGCTTTCTTT
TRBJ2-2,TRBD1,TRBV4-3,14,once,CGSGTEIISRELFF,TGCGGCTCCGGGACAGAAATAATTAGCAGGGAGCTGTTTTTT
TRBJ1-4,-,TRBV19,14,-,CASQSGQRPEKLFF,TGTGCCAGTCAATCTGGCCAGCGACCTGAAAAACTGTTTTTT
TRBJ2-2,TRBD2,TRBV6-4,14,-,CASRGLANTGELFF,TGTGCCAGTAGAGGACTAGCCAACACCGGGGAGCTGTTTTTT
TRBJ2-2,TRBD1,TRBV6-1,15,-,CASSEQGAGTGELFF,TGTGCCAGCAGTGAACAGGGGGCGGGAACCGGGGAGCTGTTTTTT
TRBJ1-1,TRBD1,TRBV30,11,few,CAWSAGQLAFF,TGTGCCTGGAGTGCGGGACAGCTAGCTTTCTTT
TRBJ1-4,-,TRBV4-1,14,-,CASGTGTTNEKLFF,TGCGCCAGCGGTACAGGGACCACTAATGAAAAACTGTTTTTT
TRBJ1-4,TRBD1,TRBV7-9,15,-,CASSITTGGNEKLFF,TGTGCCAGCAGCATAACGACAGGGGGAAATGAAAAACTGTTTTTT
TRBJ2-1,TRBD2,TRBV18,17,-,CASSPVSGRGSYNEQFF,TGTGCCAGCTCACCCGTTAGCGGGAGGGGATCCTACAATGAGCAGTTCTTC
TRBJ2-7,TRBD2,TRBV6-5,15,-,CASSYSPRGGLEQYF,TGTGCCAGCAGTTACTCCCCTCGGGGGGGCCTCGAGCAGTACTTC
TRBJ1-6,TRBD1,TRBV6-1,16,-,CASSERRQGNNSPLHF,TGTGCCAGCAGTGAAAGACGACAGGGCAATAATTCACCCCTCCACTTT
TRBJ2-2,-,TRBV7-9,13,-,CASSLVPTGELFF,TGTGCCAGCAGCTTAGTCCCCACCGGGGAGCTGTTTTTT
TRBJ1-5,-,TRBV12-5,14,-,CASGLAGMQQPQHF,TGTGCTAGTGGTTTGGCAGGGATGCAGCAGCCCCAGCATTTT
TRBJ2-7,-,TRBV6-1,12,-,CASRKDSHEQYF,TGTGCCAGCAGAAAAGACAGCCACGAGCAGTACTTC
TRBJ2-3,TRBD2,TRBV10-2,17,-,CASSVPLSGSPTDTQYF,TGCGCCAGCAGTGTACCCCTTAGCGGGAGTCCCACAGATACGCAGTATTTT
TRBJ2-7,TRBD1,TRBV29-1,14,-,CSVGGQGNAYEQYF,TGCAGCGTTGGGGGACAGGGAAACGCCTACGAGCAGTACTTC
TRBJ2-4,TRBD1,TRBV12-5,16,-,CASGLVPRDRWGIQYF,TGTGCTAGTGGTTTGGTACCTAGGGACAGGTGGGGCATTCAGTACTTC
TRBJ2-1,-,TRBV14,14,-,CASSPGLFYNEQFF,TGTGCCAGCAGCCCGGGACTCTTTTACAATGAGCAGTTCTTC
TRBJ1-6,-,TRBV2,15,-,CASNSLAQPNSPLHF,TGTGCCAGCAATTCCTTAGCACAACCTAATTCACCCCTCCACTTT
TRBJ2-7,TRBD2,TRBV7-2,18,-,CASSSIPTSGGVSYEQYF,TGTGCCAGCAGCTCTATACCGACTAGCGGGGGGGTCTCCTACGAGCAGTACTTC
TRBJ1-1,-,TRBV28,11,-,CAHRGDTEAFF,TGTGCCCATCGAGGGGACACTGAAGCTTTCTTT
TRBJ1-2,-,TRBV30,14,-,CAWEDSPYTYGYTF,TGTGCCTGGGAGGACAGCCCCTATACCTATGGCTACACCTTC
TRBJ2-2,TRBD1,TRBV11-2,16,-,CASSQIRTGRSGELFF,TGTGCCAGCAGTCAAATTCGGACAGGGAGGTCCGGGGAGCTGTTTTTT
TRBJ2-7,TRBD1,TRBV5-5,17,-,CASSSQDRTGSSYEQYF,TGTGCCAGCAGCTCCCAAGACCGGACAGGGAGCTCCTACGAGCAGTACTTC